This T cell receptor beta chain is drawn from a study of OX40 agonist ivuxolimab in advanced cancers. Study context: Ivuxolimab, an antibody acting as an agonist of OX40 (CD134), was used to treat patients. Administration of intravenous ivuxolimab to patients occurred every 2 weeks at 0.01 to 10 mg/kg.

Clones were sequenced by immunoSEQ multiplex PCR, and TCRdb holds only the in-frame ones, with some missing. The table has around 80,000 clones, roughly 90% seen once. Per germline, CDR1 SQVTM and CDR2 ANQGSEA. V lost 8 bases to trimming and J lost 4 bases, with 22 bases between them. The CDR3 contains 15 residues. The sequencing used CD4+ or CD8+ T cells sorted from blood, collected in a trial of the OX40 agonist ivuxolimab. The chain links TRBV29-1 to TRBJ2-3; D tentatively fits TRBD1 or TRBD2 (6 bases each). This receptor was identified in an adult with an advanced solid tumor such as melanoma, head and neck, liver or kidney cancer. The CDR3 is CSLKRGLRDADTQYF. CDR3 DNA: TGCAGCCTAAAAAGGGGGTTGCGGGACGCAGATACGCAGTATTTT.